The 5 T cell receptor beta chains presented below share a single source sample, sequenced in a study of cytomegalovirus exposure and HLA in healthy donors. Both 60 Vbeta primers and 13 Jbeta primers went into the PCR. Only in-frame clones appear in the TCRdb table, and some are missing; sequencing was by immunoSEQ multiplex PCR. The repertoire includes tens of thousands of clones, about 60% of them detected once, and 5.7% sits in the top ten. Sequences were obtained from PBMCs. The receptors were sampled from a man in his thirties or forties in good health and CMV-seropositive.

V and J are TRBV7-9 and TRBJ2-2; TRBD1 is a possible D gene (6 bases). V was trimmed by 3 bases and J by 5 bases, leaving 7 bases between them. Germline V CDR1 and CDR2: SEHNR, FQNEAQ (reference sequence). CDR3 length equals 13 residues. DNA of the CDR3: TGTGCCAGCAGCTTTCAGGGGACCGGGGAGCTGTTTTTT. Translated, it gives CASSFQGTGELFF.

Only a few counts were recorded for this clone. In nucleotides, the CDR3 is TGTGCCAGCAGTCTGTCGACAGGGGGGAATTCCTATGGCTACACCTTC. Translating it yields CASSLSTGGNSYGYTF. This chain uses TRBV2 with TRBJ1-2, with 9 bases lining up with TRBD1. Trimming at V came to 5 bases and at J to 4 bases, leaving 11 bases not matched to a gene. The CDR3 is 16 amino acids. Germline lookup yields CDR1 SNHLY and CDR2 FYNNEI.

This chain connects TRBV6-1 to TRBJ2-6; 7 bases agree with TRBD1. Per germline, CDR1 MNHNS and CDR2 SASEGT. Trimming at V came to 4 bases and at J to 3 bases, leaving 6 bases not matched to a gene. The CDR3 spans 16 residues. The CDR3 protein is CASSVEQGSGANVLTF. The CDR3 DNA sequence: TGTGCCAGCAGTGTTGAACAGGGGAGTGGGGCCAACGTCCTGACTTTC.

This chain joins TRBV27 and TRBJ1-1; D might be TRBD1 (6 bases). CDR3 size: 14 residues. CDR1 is MNHEY, CDR2 SMNVEV, per germline (reference sequence). The germline V and J ends were trimmed by 6 bases and 7 bases, with 18 bases remaining between them. As DNA, the CDR3 is TGTGCCAGCAGCCCGACAGGTCCCGGAGGTGAAGCTTTCTTT. This codes for CASSPTGPGGEAFF.

The chain employs TRBV27 and TRBJ1-2; 7 bases match TRBD1. This CDR3 is built from 19 residues. The J segment lost 2 bases and the V segment lost 0 bases, leaving 15 bases of the junction unmatched. Germline lookup yields CDR1 MNHEY and CDR2 SMNVEV (reference sequence). CDR3 nucleotides: TGTGCCAGCAGTTTATCTTTCCGCACCCTTAGGGGACAGAACTATGGCTACACCTTC. Protein sequence: CASSLSFRTLRGQNYGYTF.